Reported below is one TCR beta chain. The antigen is not known. Input per replicate PCR of unsorted PBMC was about 330 ng DNA, corresponding to about 30,000 T cell genomes. Measured with immunoSEQ multiplex PCR; TCRdb has only the in-frame clones, and not every one. The sample contains about half a million clones, around 80% of which appear only once. This entry belongs to a study of shared clonotypes between healthy human individuals. Genomic DNA came from tens of millions of PBMCs in unsorted samples. Germline CDR1 and CDR2: ENHRY and SYGVKD. CDR3 size: 14 residues. V shed 6 bases, J shed 7 bases, and the junction held 8 bases outside the gene matches. Study conclusions and caveats: With few donors, the genetic and exposure-history diversity represented was limited. Sampling involved blood alone; tissue repertoires likely differ.

This chain joins TRBV10-3 and TRBJ1-4; TRBD1 matches 7 bases. Input material: PBMCs. The source is a woman aged 40-49 years in good health. Some clones in this sample may be carry-over from other donors' samples. This chain's CDR3 is CAIRREGASEKLFF. DNA of the CDR3: TGTGCCATCAGGCGGGAGGGGGCGAGTGAAAAACTGTTTTTT.